Listed here is a single TCR beta chain. This clone occurred a few times. Its antigen is unknown. No base quality values were provided; no much bigger clone lies one nucleotide off. Each collaborating institution followed its own protocols to collect whole blood in K2EDTA tubes. For TCRbeta analysis, collaborators shipped samples as frozen whole blood, isolated PBMCs, or DNA extracted from either of those sample types. The CDR3, cysteine through phenylalanine, is 13 amino acids long. Left in the record is the CDR3 DNA by itself, 39 bases read in frame from the first base. For CDR1 and CDR2, the germline V gene lists SQVTM and ANQGSEA. The V end loses 4 bases and the J end loses 2 bases, and a stretch of 11 bases separates them. This specimen comes from a study of blood T cell repertoires in COVID-19 (dated by TCRdb to about 2020). For the wider study: Samples covering the acute and convalescent phases of COVID-19 were provided by collaborators in the United States, Italy and Spain. The prospective study material was composed of cDNA or gDNA derived from T cells, B-cell-depleted T cells, or PBMCs. The dataset comprised deeply sampled blood TCRbeta repertoires from subjects exposed to, actively infected with, or recovered from COVID-19. The repertoires were made available in a free public database intended to serve as a resource for research on the immune response to SARS-CoV-2. Samples came from the ongoing ImmuneRACE study (first 160 participants) plus 1,254 subjects from 6 global collaborators. Sample metadata almost always included a de-identified subject ID, COVID-19 status, age in years and sex. HLA class I and class II types, where available, came from metadata supplied by the sample provider rather than from assay-based typing. General findings and caveats noted by the study authors: Clinical and demographic metadata were provided uncurated, with the amount varying by source and participant.

TCRbeta CDR3 regions were amplified from genomic DNA by means of the immunoSEQ Assay, a bias-controlled multiplex PCR. The authors processed their data as follows. The number of nucleated cells in each sample was estimated by amplification of reference gene primers within the assay. To quantify the absolute abundance of each unique TCRbeta CDR3 rearrangement, sequence reads were collapsed and filtered. For each sample, productive Simpson clonality was calculated as the square root of Simpson's diversity index across productive rearrangements. TCRdb's version of the immuneACCESS table is confined to in-frame rearrangements and falls short of the full clone set. An unresolved V gene accounts for under half of the shortfall where checked; the remainder is of unknown origin. V and J calls and clone size come straight from that table; D and trimming were deduced from the DNA. For this sample there are 65,000 to 70,000 clones; 60% to 80% appear just once. The ten largest clones capture 16% of the sample.

The chain couples TRBV29-1 to TRBJ1-2, with the D gene not clear enough to name. The sample was peripheral blood. The source of this sequence is a man in his sixties with acute or convalescent COVID-19. The nucleotides are TGCAGCGTTGTTGCACCAGGAAACTATGGCTACACCTTC. Its product reads: CSVVAPGNYGYTF.